The 17 T cell receptor beta chains below all came from one sample that was sequenced in a study of blood T cell repertoires in COVID-19. Repertoires were generated with immunoSEQ multiplex PCR, while TCRdb's copy carries only in-frame clones and drops some. This sample carries 75,000 to 85,000 clones, approximately 78% of them seen once, and the ten largest clones take less than 8.5%. The sequencing input was peripheral blood. The receptors stem from a human donor in a cohort sampled during active COVID-19.

The chain links TRBV5-6 to TRBJ2-6, with D perhaps TRBD2 (5 bases). This CDR3 spans 15 amino acids. V was pared by 1 base and J by 3 bases, with 8 bases between. Per the germline V gene, CDR1 is SGHDT and CDR2 is YYEEEE. The CDR3 DNA reads as TGTGCCAGCAGCTTGTCCGGGGTTGGGGCCAACGTCCTGACTTTC. Its translation is CASSLSGVGANVLTF.

This clone was observed once. This chain uses TRBV5-1 with TRBJ1-1; TRBD1 agrees at 7 bases. The V gene's germline CDR1 is SGHRS and CDR2 YFSETQ. V lost 5 bases, J lost 0 bases, and 4 bases stayed unmatched. The CDR3 spans 14 residues. The CDR3 nucleotides are TGCGCCAGCAGACCGACAGGGATGAACACTGAAGCTTTCTTT. Its protein product is CASRPTGMNTEAFF.

This clone was recorded once. The rearrangement joins TRBV13 to TRBJ2-2, with 11 bases identical to TRBD2. This CDR3 is built from 18 residues. V lost 1 base to trimming and J lost 3 bases; unmatched junction nucleotides: 7. The germline gives CDR1 PRHDT, CDR2 FYEKMQ (reference sequence). Here the CDR3 reads CASSLARLAGHDTGELFF. The CDR3 DNA is TGTGCCAGCAGCTTAGCCCGACTAGCGGGGCACGACACCGGGGAGCTGTTTTTT.

V usage is TRBV25-1 and J usage is TRBJ2-5; a possible D gene is TRBD1 (5 bases). The CDR3 totals 13 residues. Germline CDR1 is MGHDK and CDR2 is SYGVNS. CDR3 region: CVGKGLAQETQYF. CDR3 DNA sequence: TGTGTCGGCAAGGGGCTGGCTCAAGAGACCCAGTACTTC.

The V gene is TRBV27, the J gene TRBJ1-2, with D unresolved. The CDR3 is made up of 14 amino acids. The germline V gene encodes CDR1 MNHEY and CDR2 SMNVEV (reference sequence). V was shortened by 3 bases and J by 4 bases, with 12 bases between the two germline ends. CDR3 nucleotides: TGTGCCAGCAGTTTCCACGGCGGGATCTATGGCTACACCTTC. The encoded protein is CASSFHGGIYGYTF.

The V and J genes are TRBV7-2 and TRBJ1-1, with D unresolved. Trimming pared 1 base from V and 11 bases from J, leaving 14 bases between. The CDR3 sequence is 13 residues long. The germline CDR1 and CDR2 sequences are SGHTA and FQGNSA. This CDR3 is CASSLVGGNGAFF. In DNA form, the CDR3 reads TGTGCCAGCAGCTTAGTGGGAGGGAACGGGGCTTTCTTT.

This clone showed up just once. The chain joins TRBV29-1 to TRBJ1-2; D remains ambiguous. Trimming took off 4 bases at V and 6 bases at J, with 6 bases between the two ends. Germline CDR1 and CDR2: SQVTM and ANQGSEA. CDR3 length: 10 residues. The CDR3 bases are TGCAGCGTTGTGAGGGATGGCTACACCTTC. Encoded protein: CSVVRDGYTF. Using reference TRBV29-1 and TRBJ1-2 for the parts outside the CDR3, the full variable domain is SAVISQKPSRDICQRGTSLTIQCQVDSQVTMMFWYRQQPGQSLTLIATANQGSEATYESGFVIDKFPISRPNLTFSTLTVSNMSPEDSSIYLCSVVRDGYTFGSGTRLTVV.

The chain carries TRBV25-1 and TRBJ1-1, with 7 bases lining up with TRBD1. This CDR3 is 14 amino acids long. J lost 1 base, V lost 6 bases, and 5 bases had no gene match. CDR1 MGHDK and CDR2 SYGVNS come from the germline V gene. CDR3: CASRRGQSNTEAFF. DNA for the CDR3: TGTGCCAGCAGAAGGGGACAGTCGAACACTGAAGCTTTCTTT.

The table lists this clone with a count of one. The genes are TRBV4-1 and TRBJ2-5; TRBD1 aligns across 10 bases. Germline values: CDR1 MGHRA, CDR2 YSYEKL. V gave up 4 bases and J gave up 3 bases; unmatched junction bases: 8. This CDR3 has 16 residues. The CDR3 sequence: CASSLGWGQGKETQYF. For the CDR3, the DNA is TGCGCCAGCAGCCTTGGGTGGGGACAGGGGAAAGAGACCCAGTACTTC.

This chain uses TRBV9 with TRBJ2-3; D uncertain. Germline values: CDR1 SGDLS, CDR2 YYNGEE. CDR3 length: 14 residues. V was shortened by 4 bases and J by 6 bases, with 15 bases between the two germline ends. CDR3 DNA sequence: TGTGCCAGCAGCCTAGGCCCCCTTCAGGATACGCAGTATTTT. Translation: CASSLGPLQDTQYF. The full variable domain, completed using reference TRBV9 and TRBJ2-3, is DSGVTQTPKHLITATGQRVTLRCSPRSGDLSVYWYQQSLDQGLQFLIQYYNGEERAKGNILERFSAQQFPDLHSELNLSSLELGDSALYFCASSLGPLQDTQYFGPGTRLTVL.

This chain connects TRBV3-1 (or the pseudogene TRBV3-2) to TRBJ1-1; perhaps TRBD1 as D (5 bases). Germline CDR1 reads LGHDT; CDR2 reads YNNKEL (reference sequence). There are 16 residues in the CDR3. V was pared by 4 bases and J by 1 base, with 16 bases between. The CDR3 loop reads CASSPGHTITNTEAFF. In nucleotides, the CDR3 is TGTGCCAGCAGCCCAGGACACACCATAACGAACACTGAAGCTTTCTTT.

The chain joins TRBV7-9 to TRBJ2-7; no reliable D call. The CDR3 is made up of 14 amino acids. V was trimmed by 1 base and J by 1 base, leaving 8 bases between them. Germline CDR1 SEHNR, CDR2 FQNEAQ (reference sequence). CDR3 amino acids: CASSLGGGSYEQYF. For the CDR3, the DNA is TGTGCCAGCAGCTTAGGTGGCGGTTCCTACGAGCAGTACTTC.

The rearrangement links TRBV5-1 to TRBJ1-4; D is perhaps TRBD1 (6 bases). The ends were cut back, 3 bases at V and 1 base at J, with 7 bases in the middle. There are 14 residues in the CDR3. Per the germline V gene, CDR1 is SGHRS and CDR2 is YFSETQ. The DNA for the CDR3 is TGCGCCAGCAGCTCACAGGGAACTAATGAAAAACTGTTTTTT. Protein: CASSSQGTNEKLFF.

This chain connects TRBV6-2 or TRBV6-3 to TRBJ2-2, with D tentatively TRBD1 (6 bases). The CDR3 sequence is 19 residues long. Germline CDR1 and CDR2: MNHEY and SVGEGT. Deletions cut 4 bases from V and 3 bases from J, with 24 bases between. The CDR3 DNA sequence: TGTGCCAGCAGTTTAGAAGGGACAAGCTCCTTCCCTTACACCGGGGAGCTGTTTTTT. Its translation: CASSLEGTSSFPYTGELFF.

CDR3 region: CSVTPGGPNQPQHF. The DNA of the CDR3 is TGCAGCGTGACCCCAGGGGGCCCCAATCAGCCCCAGCATTTT. V is TRBV29-1 and J is TRBJ1-5; 8 nucleotides agree with TRBD1. The CDR3 totals 14 residues. V was pared by 6 bases and J by 3 bases, with 7 bases of the junction left unmatched. Germline loops: CDR1 SQVTM, CDR2 ANQGSEA.

The chain uses TRBV10-3 and TRBJ2-3; possibly TRBD1 for D (6 bases). The germline V gene encodes CDR1 ENHRY and CDR2 SYGVKD. This CDR3 comprises 12 residues. V dropped 0 bases and J dropped 13 bases, with 11 bases sitting between them. The CDR3 sequence is CAISESGTIEYF. The CDR3 DNA follows: TGTGCCATCAGTGAGTCAGGGACAATCGAGTATTTT.

The chain has TRBV5-6 and TRBJ1-5; perhaps TRBD1 as D (5 bases). Trimming left V 3 bases short and J 0 bases short, with 10 bases between. The CDR3 spans 15 residues. Germline CDR1 is SGHDT and CDR2 is YYEEEE. The CDR3 DNA reads TGTGCCAGCAGCTCCCAGGGATATAGCAATCAGCCCCAGCATTTT. It codes for CASSSQGYSNQPQHF.